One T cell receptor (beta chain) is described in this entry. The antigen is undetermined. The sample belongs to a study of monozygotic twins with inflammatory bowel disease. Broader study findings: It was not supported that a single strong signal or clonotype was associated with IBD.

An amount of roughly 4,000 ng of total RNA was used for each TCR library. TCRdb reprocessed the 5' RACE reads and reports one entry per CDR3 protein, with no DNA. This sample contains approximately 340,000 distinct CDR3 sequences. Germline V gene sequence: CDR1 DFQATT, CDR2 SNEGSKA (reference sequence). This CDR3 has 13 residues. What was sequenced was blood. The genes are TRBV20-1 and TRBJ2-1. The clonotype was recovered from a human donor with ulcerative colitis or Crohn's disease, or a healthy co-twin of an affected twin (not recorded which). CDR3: CSASVGSGNEQFF.